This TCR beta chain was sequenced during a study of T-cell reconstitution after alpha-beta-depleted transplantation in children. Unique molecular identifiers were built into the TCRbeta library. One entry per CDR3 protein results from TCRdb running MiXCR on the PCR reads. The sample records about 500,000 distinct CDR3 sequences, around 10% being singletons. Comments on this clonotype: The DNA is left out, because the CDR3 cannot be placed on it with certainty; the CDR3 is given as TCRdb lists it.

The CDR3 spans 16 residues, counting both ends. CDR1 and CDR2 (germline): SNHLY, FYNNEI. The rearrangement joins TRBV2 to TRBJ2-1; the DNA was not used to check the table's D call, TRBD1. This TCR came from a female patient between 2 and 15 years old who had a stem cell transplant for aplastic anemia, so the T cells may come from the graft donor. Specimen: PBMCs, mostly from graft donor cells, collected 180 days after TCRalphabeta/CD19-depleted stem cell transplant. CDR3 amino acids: CASSLSGRAIYNEQFF.